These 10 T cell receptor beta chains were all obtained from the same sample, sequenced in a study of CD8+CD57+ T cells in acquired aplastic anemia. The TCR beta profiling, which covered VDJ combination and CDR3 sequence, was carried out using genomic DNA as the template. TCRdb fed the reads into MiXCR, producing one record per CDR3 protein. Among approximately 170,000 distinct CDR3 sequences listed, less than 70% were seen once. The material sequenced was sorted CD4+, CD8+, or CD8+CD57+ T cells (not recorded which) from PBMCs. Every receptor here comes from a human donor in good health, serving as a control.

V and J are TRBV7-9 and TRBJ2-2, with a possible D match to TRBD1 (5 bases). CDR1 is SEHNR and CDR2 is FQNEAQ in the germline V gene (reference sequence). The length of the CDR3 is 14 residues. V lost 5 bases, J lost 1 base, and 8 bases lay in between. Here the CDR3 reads CASSARVNTGELFF. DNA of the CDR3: TGTGCCAGCAGCGCCAGGGTGAACACCGGGGAGCTGTTTTTT.

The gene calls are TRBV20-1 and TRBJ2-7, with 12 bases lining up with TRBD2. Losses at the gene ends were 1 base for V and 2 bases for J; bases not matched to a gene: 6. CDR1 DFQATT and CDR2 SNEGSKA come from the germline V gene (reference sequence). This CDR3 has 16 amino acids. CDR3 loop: CSARVTSGGRAYEQYF. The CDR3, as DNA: TGCAGTGCTAGAGTAACTAGCGGGGGGCGAGCCTACGAGCAGTACTTC.

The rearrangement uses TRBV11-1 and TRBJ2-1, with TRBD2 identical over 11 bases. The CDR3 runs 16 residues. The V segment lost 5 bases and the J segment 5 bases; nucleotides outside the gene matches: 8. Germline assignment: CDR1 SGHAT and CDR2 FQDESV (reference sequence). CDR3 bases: TGTGCCAGCAGCATAATGGGGACTAGCGGCGACAATGAGCAGTTCTTC. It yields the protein CASSIMGTSGDNEQFF.

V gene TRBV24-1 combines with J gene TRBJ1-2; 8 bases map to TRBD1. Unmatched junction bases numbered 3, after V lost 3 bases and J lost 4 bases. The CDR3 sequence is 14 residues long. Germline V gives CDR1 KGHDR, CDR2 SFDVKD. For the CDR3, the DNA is TGTGCCACCAGTGATCCCAGGGGGCGCTATGGCTACACCTTC. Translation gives CATSDPRGRYGYTF.

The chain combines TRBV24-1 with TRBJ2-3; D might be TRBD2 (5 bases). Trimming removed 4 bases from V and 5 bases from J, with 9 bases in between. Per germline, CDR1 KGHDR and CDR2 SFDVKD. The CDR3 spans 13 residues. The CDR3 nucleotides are TGTGCCACCAGTGACTCAGGAGGAGATACGCAGTATTTT. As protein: CATSDSGGDTQYF.

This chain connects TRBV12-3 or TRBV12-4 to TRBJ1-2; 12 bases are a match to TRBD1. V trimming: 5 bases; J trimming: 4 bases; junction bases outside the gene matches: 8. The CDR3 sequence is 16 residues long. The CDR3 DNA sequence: TGTGCCAGCAGTATTCCGGGACAGGGGGCGGGCTATGGCTACACCTTC. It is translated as CASSIPGQGAGYGYTF.

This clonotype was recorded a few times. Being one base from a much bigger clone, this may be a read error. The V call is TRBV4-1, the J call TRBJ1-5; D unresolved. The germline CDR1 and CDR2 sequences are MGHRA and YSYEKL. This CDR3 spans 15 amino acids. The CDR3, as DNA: TGCGCCAGCGGCCAAGATCGAGGGAGCAATCAGCCCCAGCATTTT. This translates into CASGQDRGSNQPQHF.

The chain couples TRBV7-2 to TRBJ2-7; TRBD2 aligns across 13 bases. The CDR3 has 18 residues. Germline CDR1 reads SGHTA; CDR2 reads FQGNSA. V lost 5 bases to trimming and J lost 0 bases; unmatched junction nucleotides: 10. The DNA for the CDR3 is TGTGCCAGCAGCACATCCGGGACTAGCGGGAAAAACTCCTACGAGCAGTACTTC. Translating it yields CASSTSGTSGKNSYEQYF.

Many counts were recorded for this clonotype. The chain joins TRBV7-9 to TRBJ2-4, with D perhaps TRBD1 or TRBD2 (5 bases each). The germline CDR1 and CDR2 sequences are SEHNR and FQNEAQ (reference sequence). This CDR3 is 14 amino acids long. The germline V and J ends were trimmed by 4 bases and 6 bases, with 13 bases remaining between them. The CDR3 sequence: CASSSRDGINIQYF. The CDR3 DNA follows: TGTGCCAGCAGCTCCAGGGACGGAATAAACATTCAGTACTTC.

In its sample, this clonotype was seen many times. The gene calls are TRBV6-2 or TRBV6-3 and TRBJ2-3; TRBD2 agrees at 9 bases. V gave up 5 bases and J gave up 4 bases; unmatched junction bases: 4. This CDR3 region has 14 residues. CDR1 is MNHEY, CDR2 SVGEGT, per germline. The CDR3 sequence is CASSGSGGPDTQYF. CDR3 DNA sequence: TGTGCCAGCAGTGGTAGCGGGGGCCCAGATACGCAGTATTTT.